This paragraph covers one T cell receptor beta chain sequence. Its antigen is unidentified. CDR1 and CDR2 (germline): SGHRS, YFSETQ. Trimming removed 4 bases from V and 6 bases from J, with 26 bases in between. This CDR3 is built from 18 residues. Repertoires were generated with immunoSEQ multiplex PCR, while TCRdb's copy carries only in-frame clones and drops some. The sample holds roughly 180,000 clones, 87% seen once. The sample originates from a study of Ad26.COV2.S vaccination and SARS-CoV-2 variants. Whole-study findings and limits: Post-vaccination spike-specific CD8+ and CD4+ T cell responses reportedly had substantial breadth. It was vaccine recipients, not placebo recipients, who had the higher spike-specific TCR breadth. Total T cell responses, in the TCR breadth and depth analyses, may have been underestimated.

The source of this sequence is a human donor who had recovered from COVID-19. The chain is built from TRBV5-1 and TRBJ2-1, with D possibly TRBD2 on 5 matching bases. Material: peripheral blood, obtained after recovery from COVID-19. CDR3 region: CASSPTGQRNIVGNEQFF. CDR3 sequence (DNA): TGCGCCAGCAGCCCCACGGGCCAGCGGAACATTGTGGGCAATGAGCAGTTCTTC.